The subject of this entry is one T cell receptor beta chain. Clones were sequenced by immunoSEQ multiplex PCR, and TCRdb holds only the in-frame ones, with some missing. This sample yields roughly 520,000 clones, of which roughly 90% are seen a single time; less than 2% belongs to the top ten. Germline-derived CDR1 and CDR2 are MNHEY and SVGAGI. Trimming took 0 bases from V and 4 from J, leaving 12 bases between them. The CDR3 length is 15 residues. The data originate from a study of blood T cell repertoires in COVID-19. Study at large: Sources were T cells, B-cell-depleted T cells, or PBMCs; the material itself was cDNA or gDNA.

Two negative PCRs, clearance, or symptom resolution had been documented for recovered Cohort 3 donors. The rearrangement joins TRBV6-5 to TRBJ1-1; possible D gene TRBD1, 5 bases. Material: PBMCs or T cells enriched from blood (not recorded which). The origin of this receptor is a woman aged 40 to 50 who had recovered from COVID-19. Written as DNA, the CDR3 is TGTGCCAGCAGTTACTCGGAGGGGTTCGGCACTGAAGCTTTCTTT. It is translated as CASSYSEGFGTEAFF.